A selection of T cell receptor beta chains follows, all from one sample in a study of blood T cell repertoires in COVID-19. Here immunoSEQ multiplex PCR was the method, and the copy in TCRdb shows in-frame clones only, minus some. The data contain approximately 190,000 clones, about 86% of them singletons. Sequencing was done on a sample of peripheral blood. The source is a man aged 25-40 years with active or convalescent COVID-19. Each CDR3 is given with its conserved first and last residue. A D gene is named only where the DNA matches it firmly. Part of the rows lack a size; the others show once, few, many or a class for expanded clones.

cdr3_aa: CASSLRDFLTGELFF
cdr3_nt: TGTGCCAGCAGCTTAAGGGACTTCCTCACCGGGGAGCTGTTTTTT
clone_size: -
j_call: TRBJ2-2
d_call: -
v_call: TRBV7-2

cdr3_aa: CASSLSGYGKTQYF
cdr3_nt: TGTGCCAGCAGTTTATCGGGTTATGGAAAGACCCAGTACTTC
clone_size: -
j_call: TRBJ2-5
d_call: -
v_call: TRBV28

cdr3_aa: CASSSGQNTGELFF
cdr3_nt: TGCGCCAGCAGCTCGGGACAGAACACCGGGGAGCTGTTTTTT
clone_size: -
j_call: TRBJ2-2
d_call: -
v_call: TRBV5-1

cdr3_aa: CAGGQGARTDTQYF
cdr3_nt: TGTGCCGGGGGTCAGGGGGCGCGGACAGATACGCAGTATTTT
clone_size: few
j_call: TRBJ2-3
d_call: TRBD1
v_call: TRBV2

cdr3_aa: CASSAEESSYNEQFF
cdr3_nt: TGTGCCAGCAGCGCCGAAGAGAGCTCCTACAATGAGCAGTTCTTC
clone_size: once
j_call: TRBJ2-1
d_call: -
v_call: TRBV9

cdr3_aa: CASSLGGQVYNSPLHF
cdr3_nt: TGTGCCAGCAGCTTGGGGGGACAGGTCTATAATTCACCCCTCCACTTT
clone_size: -
j_call: TRBJ1-6
d_call: TRBD1
v_call: TRBV5-6

cdr3_aa: CASSLSWGVNTEAFF
cdr3_nt: TGTGCCAGCAGCCTCAGCTGGGGCGTGAACACTGAAGCTTTCTTT
clone_size: -
j_call: TRBJ1-1
d_call: -
v_call: TRBV27

cdr3_aa: CAWTGGVEYEQYF
cdr3_nt: TGTGCCTGGACAGGGGGAGTAGAGTACGAGCAGTACTTC
clone_size: -
j_call: TRBJ2-7
d_call: TRBD1
v_call: TRBV30

cdr3_aa: CASTPRLAGYNEQFF
cdr3_nt: TGTGCCAGCACTCCTCGACTAGCGGGGTACAATGAGCAGTTCTTC
clone_size: once
j_call: TRBJ2-1
d_call: TRBD2
v_call: TRBV6-5

cdr3_aa: CASRGRGVNTEAFF
cdr3_nt: TGTGCCAGTAGGGGCCGGGGAGTGAACACTGAAGCTTTCTTT
clone_size: -
j_call: TRBJ1-1
d_call: -
v_call: TRBV19

cdr3_aa: CASSYRGQGMNIQYF
cdr3_nt: TGTGCCAGCAGTTACCGAGGACAGGGGATGAACATTCAGTACTTC
clone_size: -
j_call: TRBJ2-4
d_call: TRBD1
v_call: TRBV6-2/TRBV6-3

cdr3_aa: CASSSVGGAADTQYF
cdr3_nt: TGTGCCAGTAGTAGTGTTGGGGGCGCAGCGGATACGCAGTATTTT
clone_size: -
j_call: TRBJ2-3
d_call: -
v_call: TRBV19

cdr3_aa: CASSSSYEQYF
cdr3_nt: TGTGCCAGCTCGAGCTCCTACGAGCAGTACTTC
clone_size: -
j_call: TRBJ2-7
d_call: -
v_call: TRBV2

cdr3_aa: CASSKNRGVNTEAFF
cdr3_nt: TGTGCCAGCTCAAAAAACAGGGGCGTGAACACTGAAGCTTTCTTT
clone_size: once
j_call: TRBJ1-1
d_call: TRBD1
v_call: TRBV18

cdr3_aa: CSVDRPTGELFF
cdr3_nt: TGCAGCGTTGATCGTCCCACCGGGGAGCTGTTTTTT
clone_size: -
j_call: TRBJ2-2
d_call: -
v_call: TRBV29-1

cdr3_aa: CASSRDLTGRYGYTF
cdr3_nt: TGTGCCAGCAGCCGCGATCTGACAGGACGCTATGGCTACACCTTC
clone_size: -
j_call: TRBJ1-2
d_call: -
v_call: TRBV6-2/TRBV6-3

cdr3_aa: CASGAGTVNQPQHF
cdr3_nt: TGTGCCAGCGGAGCCGGGACAGTGAATCAGCCCCAGCATTTT
clone_size: few
j_call: TRBJ1-5
d_call: TRBD1
v_call: TRBV2

cdr3_aa: CASSVVGGGDTEAFF
cdr3_nt: TGTGCCAGCAGCGTAGTAGGAGGGGGGGACACTGAAGCTTTCTTT
clone_size: -
j_call: TRBJ1-1
d_call: -
v_call: TRBV9

cdr3_aa: CASSWGTNTEAFF
cdr3_nt: TGTGCCAGCAGTTGGGGGACAAACACTGAAGCTTTCTTT
clone_size: -
j_call: TRBJ1-1
d_call: -
v_call: TRBV12-3/TRBV12-4

cdr3_aa: CSVEYPGVGLQYF
cdr3_nt: TGCAGCGTTGAATACCCAGGGGTCGGCCTTCAGTACTTC
clone_size: -
j_call: TRBJ2-4
d_call: -
v_call: TRBV29-1

cdr3_aa: CASSRIQGPGNTIYF
cdr3_nt: TGTGCCAGCAGTCGCATCCAGGGGCCTGGAAACACCATATATTTT
clone_size: -
j_call: TRBJ1-3
d_call: -
v_call: TRBV5-5

cdr3_aa: CAISTPNTGELFF
cdr3_nt: TGTGCCATCTCAACTCCGAACACCGGGGAGCTGTTTTTT
clone_size: -
j_call: TRBJ2-2
d_call: -
v_call: TRBV7-9

cdr3_aa: CASSPGVANTGELFF
cdr3_nt: TGCGCCAGCAGCCCCGGGGTCGCGAACACCGGGGAGCTGTTTTTT
clone_size: -
j_call: TRBJ2-2
d_call: -
v_call: TRBV10-1

cdr3_aa: CASKGQDQWNYGYTF
cdr3_nt: TGTGCCAGCAAGGGACAGGATCAATGGAACTATGGCTACACCTTC
clone_size: -
j_call: TRBJ1-2
d_call: TRBD1
v_call: TRBV6-5

cdr3_aa: CASSSGSTEAFF
cdr3_nt: TGTGCCAGCAGCTCGGGGAGCACTGAAGCTTTCTTT
clone_size: -
j_call: TRBJ1-1
d_call: -
v_call: TRBV7-9

cdr3_aa: CAWSAQGLSNQPQHF
cdr3_nt: TGTGCCTGGAGTGCCCAGGGACTTAGCAATCAGCCCCAGCATTTT
clone_size: -
j_call: TRBJ1-5
d_call: -
v_call: TRBV30

cdr3_aa: CASSQGQFYGYTF
cdr3_nt: TGCGCCAGCAGCCAGGGACAGTTCTATGGCTACACCTTC
clone_size: once
j_call: TRBJ1-2
d_call: TRBD1
v_call: TRBV5-1

cdr3_aa: CASSPVGVAGVPSYEQYF
cdr3_nt: TGTGCCAGCAGCCCAGTTGGGGTAGCGGGGGTACCGTCCTACGAGCAGTACTTC
clone_size: -
j_call: TRBJ2-7
d_call: TRBD2
v_call: TRBV27

cdr3_aa: CSVPSSGGGRYF
cdr3_nt: TGCAGCGTTCCGAGCAGCGGAGGCGGGCGGTATTTT
clone_size: -
j_call: TRBJ2-3
d_call: -
v_call: TRBV29-1

cdr3_aa: CATSARQIDYGYTF
cdr3_nt: TGTGCCACCAGTGCGCGACAGATAGACTATGGCTACACCTTC
clone_size: -
j_call: TRBJ1-2
d_call: -
v_call: TRBV24-1

cdr3_aa: CSVDQGTDTQYF
cdr3_nt: TGCAGCGTTGACCAGGGAACAGATACGCAGTATTTT
clone_size: -
j_call: TRBJ2-3
d_call: -
v_call: TRBV29-1

cdr3_aa: CASSLAEQGVSYEQYF
cdr3_nt: TGCGCCAGCAGCTTGGCCGAACAGGGGGTCTCCTACGAGCAGTACTTC
clone_size: -
j_call: TRBJ2-7
d_call: TRBD1
v_call: TRBV5-1

cdr3_aa: CASSRTYFAGTGSTDTQYF
cdr3_nt: TGTGCCAGCAGCCGAACGTATTTCGCCGGGACAGGGAGCACAGATACGCAGTATTTT
clone_size: -
j_call: TRBJ2-3
d_call: TRBD1
v_call: TRBV11-2

cdr3_aa: CASSLLAGSYNEQFF
cdr3_nt: TGCGCCAGCAGTTTACTAGCGGGCTCCTACAATGAGCAGTTCTTC
clone_size: -
j_call: TRBJ2-1
d_call: TRBD2
v_call: TRBV10-1

cdr3_aa: CASSIGPPGSYEQYF
cdr3_nt: TGTGCCAGTAGTATAGGCCCGCCCGGCTCCTACGAGCAGTACTTC
clone_size: -
j_call: TRBJ2-7
d_call: -
v_call: TRBV19

cdr3_aa: CAISEPSSSSYNEQFF
cdr3_nt: TGTGCCATCAGTGAGCCGTCTTCGAGCTCCTACAATGAGCAGTTCTTC
clone_size: -
j_call: TRBJ2-1
d_call: -
v_call: TRBV10-3

cdr3_aa: CASSSSFLAGVNTGELFF
cdr3_nt: TGTGCCAGCAGTTCCTCCTTCCTAGCGGGAGTAAACACCGGGGAGCTGTTTTTT
clone_size: -
j_call: TRBJ2-2
d_call: TRBD2
v_call: TRBV27

cdr3_aa: CASSKRSGGGRIGYTF
cdr3_nt: TGTGCCAGCAGCAAAAGGTCCGGGGGGGGCAGAATAGGCTACACCTTC
clone_size: -
j_call: TRBJ1-2
d_call: -
v_call: TRBV21-1

cdr3_aa: CASIPDRGFYGYTF
cdr3_nt: TGTGCCAGTATTCCCGACAGGGGCTTCTATGGCTACACCTTC
clone_size: once
j_call: TRBJ1-2
d_call: TRBD1
v_call: TRBV19

cdr3_aa: CASSPDRGGEKLFF
cdr3_nt: TGTGCCAGCAGCCCGGACAGGGGTGGTGAAAAACTGTTTTTT
clone_size: -
j_call: TRBJ1-4
d_call: TRBD1
v_call: TRBV9

cdr3_aa: CASSVGGLSGNTIYF
cdr3_nt: TGTGCCAGCAGCGTAGGGGGCCTCTCTGGAAACACCATATATTTT
clone_size: few
j_call: TRBJ1-3
d_call: -
v_call: TRBV9

cdr3_aa: CASSSSRGGNYNEQFF
cdr3_nt: TGTGCCAGCAGCTCCTCTCGGGGAGGAAACTACAATGAGCAGTTCTTC
clone_size: -
j_call: TRBJ2-1
d_call: -
v_call: TRBV11-2

cdr3_aa: CAISEDRVGETQYF
cdr3_nt: TGTGCCATCAGTGAGGACAGGGTAGGAGAGACCCAGTACTTC
clone_size: -
j_call: TRBJ2-5
d_call: TRBD1
v_call: TRBV10-3

cdr3_aa: CASSLPGQGSYGYTF
cdr3_nt: TGTGCCAGCAGCCTACCTGGACAGGGTTCCTATGGCTACACCTTC
clone_size: -
j_call: TRBJ1-2
d_call: TRBD1
v_call: TRBV28

cdr3_aa: CASSWRRQGGTEAFF
cdr3_nt: TGTGCCAGCAGTTGGAGAAGACAGGGAGGCACTGAAGCTTTCTTT
clone_size: once
j_call: TRBJ1-1
d_call: TRBD1
v_call: TRBV6-2/TRBV6-3

cdr3_aa: CSVGDSSPNTGELFF
cdr3_nt: TGCAGCGTTGGGGACAGTTCCCCGAACACCGGGGAGCTGTTTTTT
clone_size: -
j_call: TRBJ2-2
d_call: TRBD1
v_call: TRBV29-1

cdr3_aa: CAWNRAANLASGREQETQYF
cdr3_nt: TGTGCCTGGAACCGGGCGGCCAACTTGGCTAGCGGGAGAGAGCAAGAGACCCAGTACTTC
clone_size: -
j_call: TRBJ2-5
d_call: TRBD2
v_call: TRBV30

cdr3_aa: CASSSPTSGRAFEQFF
cdr3_nt: TGTGCCAGCAGCTCTCCTACTAGCGGGAGGGCCTTTGAGCAGTTCTTC
clone_size: many
j_call: TRBJ2-1
d_call: TRBD2
v_call: TRBV7-2

cdr3_aa: CASSIRSQNTEAFF
cdr3_nt: TGTGCCAGTAGTATACGCAGTCAGAACACTGAAGCTTTCTTT
clone_size: -
j_call: TRBJ1-1
d_call: -
v_call: TRBV19

cdr3_aa: CSARAGTGQFF
cdr3_nt: TGCAGTGCTAGGGCGGGAACAGGGCAGTTCTTC
clone_size: -
j_call: TRBJ2-1
d_call: -
v_call: TRBV20-1

cdr3_aa: CASSPREHNEQFF
cdr3_nt: TGTGCCAGCAGCCCTCGAGAACACAATGAGCAGTTCTTC
clone_size: few
j_call: TRBJ2-1
d_call: -
v_call: TRBV6-2/TRBV6-3

cdr3_aa: CAISDAGSGETQYF
cdr3_nt: TGTGCCATCAGTGATGCCGGGAGCGGTGAGACCCAGTACTTC
clone_size: -
j_call: TRBJ2-5
d_call: -
v_call: TRBV10-3